This T cell receptor beta chain derives from a study of spatial heterogeneity in lung cancer. The time point here: sample taken at primary tumor resection. Unsorted samples of tumor, nontumor lung or frozen PBMC had their whole RNA sequenced. A single record per CDR3 protein comes from TCRdb applying MiXCR to the 5' RACE reads. This sample has tens of thousands of distinct CDR3 sequences, with less than 6% found just once. With respect to this clonotype: A much larger clone differs by one base, so this may be a read error.

The V end was cut by 1 base, the J end by 9 bases, with 12 bases between. The germline CDR1 and CDR2 sequences are DFQATT and SNEGSKA (reference sequence). The CDR3 loop spans 12 amino acids. This clonotype was obtained from a male donor with early-stage non-small cell lung cancer. The sequencing used PBMCs, collected at surgery. The genes are TRBV20-1 and TRBJ1-1; D unresolved. CDR3 residues: CSARAKSPKAFF. CDR3 nucleotide sequence: TGCAGTGCTAGAGCTAAAAGCCCTAAAGCTTTCTTT.